The 25 T cell receptor beta chains below come from one sample, sequenced in a study of cytomegalovirus exposure and HLA in healthy donors. PCR was performed using 60 Vbeta and 13 Jbeta primers. The protocol was immunoSEQ multiplex PCR, while the TCRdb copy is restricted to in-frame clones and leaves out a portion. The table has some 130,000 clones, approximately 79% seen once; the top ten hold around 6.3%. Input material: PBMCs. All receptors derive from a man between 40 and 49 years old in good health and CMV-seropositive.

The J gene is TRBJ2-1, the V gene TRBV15; D might be TRBD2 (7 bases). The CDR3 is made up of 18 amino acids. CDR1 and CDR2 from the germline V gene are LNHNV and YYDKDF (reference sequence). V gave up 0 bases and J gave up 6 bases, with 21 bases separating them. The CDR3 spells CATSREYPGLGGSNEQFF. In nucleotides, the CDR3 is TGTGCCACCAGCAGAGAGTACCCCGGACTAGGGGGTTCCAATGAGCAGTTCTTC. Drawing the rest from reference TRBV15 and TRBJ2-1, the complete variable domain is DAMVIQNPRYQVTQFGKPVTLSCSQTLNHNVMYWYQQKSSQAPKLLFHYYDKDFNNEADTPDNFQSRRPNTSFCFLDIRSPGLGDTAMYLCATSREYPGLGGSNEQFFGPGTRLTVL.

This chain uses TRBV21-1 with TRBJ1-3; the table's D call of TRBD1 was not tested on the DNA. TRBV21-1 is classified as a pseudogene. This CDR3 is built from 12 residues. DNA of the CDR3: TGTGCCAGCTGCAGGCTGGGAAACACCATATATTTT. Amino acid sequence: CASCRLGNTIYF.

CDR3 sequence (DNA): TGTGCCAGCAGCTTAGGACGGGGTTCCTACAATGAGCAGTTCTTC. Its protein is CASSLGRGSYNEQFF. This chain uses TRBV13 with TRBJ2-1; tentative D call: TRBD2 (5 bases). The CDR3 spans 15 residues. CDR1 is PRHDT, CDR2 FYEKMQ, per germline (reference sequence). Trimming removed 0 bases from V and 1 base from J, with 7 bases in between.

This clone was picked up one time. V is TRBV2 and J is TRBJ2-2, with D possibly matching TRBD2 (7 bases). Trimming left V 4 bases short and J 5 bases short, with 17 bases between. The CDR3 totals 16 residues. The germline gives CDR1 SNHLY, CDR2 FYNNEI. CDR3 sequence reads: CASSGLGGRITGELFF. The CDR3 nucleotides read TGTGCCAGCAGTGGATTGGGGGGGCGAATTACCGGGGAGCTGTTTTTT.

The V and J genes are TRBV29-1 and TRBJ1-1; tentatively, D is TRBD1 (6 bases). The germline CDR1 and CDR2 sequences are SQVTM and ANQGSEA. The CDR3 spans 14 residues. V was pared by 4 bases and J by 4 bases, with 16 bases between. The CDR3 spells CSVAGGRGGTEAFF. DNA for the CDR3: TGCAGCGTTGCGGGGGGCAGGGGCGGCACTGAAGCTTTCTTT.

This clone was detected only once. This chain connects TRBV28 to TRBJ2-7; 8 bases match TRBD2. V lost 8 bases, J lost 3 bases, and 6 bases stayed unmatched. The CDR3 contains 13 residues. The germline gives CDR1 MDHEN, CDR2 SYDVKM. CDR3 sequence reads: CASQSGSVYEQYF. In nucleotides, the CDR3 is TGTGCCAGCCAAAGCGGGAGCGTCTACGAGCAGTACTTC.

CDR3 protein: CASSPLGQTLNTEAFF. The DNA of the CDR3 is TGCGCCAGCAGCCCTCTCGGACAGACCCTGAACACTGAAGCTTTCTTT. V gene TRBV5-1 combines with J gene TRBJ1-1; tentative D call: TRBD1 (6 bases). The CDR3 consists of 16 residues. V was pared by 4 bases and J by 0 bases, with 16 bases between. Germline V gene sequence: CDR1 SGHRS, CDR2 YFSETQ.

The gene calls are TRBV6-5 and TRBJ2-7; 7 nucleotides agree with TRBD1. V gave up 5 bases and J gave up 3 bases; unmatched junction bases: 7. The CDR3 loop spans 14 amino acids. Germline V gives CDR1 MNHEY, CDR2 SVGAGI. CDR3 nucleotides: TGTGCCAGCAGTAAGGACAGGCCGATCTACGAGCAGTACTTC. This gives the protein CASSKDRPIYEQYF.

V usage is TRBV25-1 and J usage is TRBJ1-2; unclear D gene. V lost 5 bases and J 8 bases, leaving 9 bases between the germline ends. Germline V gene data show CDR1 as MGHDK and CDR2 as SYGVNS. This CDR3 is built from 11 residues. The DNA for the CDR3 is TGTGCCAGCAGTTTTAACAGCGGCTACACCTTC. It translates to CASSFNSGYTF.

In its sample, this clone was seen a few times. The chain combines TRBV27 with TRBJ1-5; 8 bases are shared with TRBD1. The J segment lost 6 bases and the V segment lost 5 bases, leaving 6 bases of the junction unmatched. Germline lookup yields CDR1 MNHEY and CDR2 SMNVEV (reference sequence). The length of the CDR3 is 14 residues. The DNA for the CDR3 is TGTGCCAGCAGTCCCTGGACAGGGAGTCAGCCCCAGCATTTT. The encoded protein is CASSPWTGSQPQHF.

The count of this clone is one. A junction end diverges from the germline sequence, so it may reflect a read error. This rearrangement joins TRBV7-9 to TRBJ1-6, with D maybe TRBD1 (6 bases). The CDR3 runs to 16 residues. Germline loops: CDR1 SEHNR, CDR2 FQNEAQ (reference sequence). CDR3 sequence: CSSSLQGLENNSPLHF. CDR3 sequence (DNA): TGTTCCAGCAGCTTGCAGGGGCTAGAAAACAATTCACCCCTCCACTTT.

The chain recombines TRBV2 with TRBJ2-7, with D possibly being TRBD2 (6 bases). Germline lookup yields CDR1 SNHLY and CDR2 FYNNEI. CDR3 length equals 13 residues. The ends were cut back, 8 bases at V and 2 bases at J, with 13 bases in the middle. As DNA, the CDR3 is TGTGCCAGCCTGGAGGGCCTCCCCTACGAGCAGTACTTC. Amino acids: CASLEGLPYEQYF.

The chain employs TRBV6-1 and TRBJ2-7; 10 bases line up with TRBD2. Germline V lookup: CDR1 MNHNS, CDR2 SASEGT. J gave up 7 bases and V 7 bases, and 10 bases lay outside the gene matches. The CDR3 sequence is 14 residues long. CDR3 DNA: TGTGCCAGCACCCCCTCGCGTAGCGGGGGGGAGCAGTACTTC. It encodes CASTPSRSGGEQYF.

The chain employs TRBV5-4 and TRBJ1-3; D might be TRBD1 (6 bases). The CDR3 is made up of 15 amino acids. Germline lookup yields CDR1 SGHNT and CDR2 YYREEE (reference sequence). The V gene lost 4 bases and the J gene lost 3 bases, with 14 bases spanning the gap. CDR3 residues: CASSRDTPRGNTIYF. The CDR3 DNA sequence: TGTGCCAGCAGCCGGGACACTCCTCGTGGAAACACCATATATTTT.

The sample holds one count of this clone. This chain joins TRBV18 and TRBJ2-3; 7 bases are shared with TRBD2. V shed 5 bases, J shed 0 bases, and the junction held 8 bases outside the gene matches. Germline assignment: CDR1 KGHSH and CDR2 LQKENI. This CDR3 has 16 amino acids. CDR3 sequence reads: CASSNEAGISTDTQYF. The CDR3 DNA reads TGTGCCAGCTCAAACGAAGCGGGAATTAGCACAGATACGCAGTATTTT.

DNA of the CDR3: TGTGCCAGCAGTCCTCGGACTAGCGGGAGTACCGAGCAGTACTTC. It codes for CASSPRTSGSTEQYF. This rearrangement joins TRBV6-1 to TRBJ2-7, with 13 bases identical to TRBD2. The CDR3 has 15 amino acids. Losses at the gene ends were 5 bases for V and 6 bases for J; bases not matched to a gene: 7. Germline V CDR1 and CDR2: MNHNS, SASEGT.

This clone is a singleton in its sample. The chain recombines TRBV4-2 with TRBJ1-4, with D hard to call. The length of the CDR3 is 14 residues. Germline V gene lookup returns CDR1 LGHNA and CDR2 YNFKEQ. Trimming stripped 3 bases from V and 5 bases from J, with 10 bases between. CDR3 DNA: TGTGCCAGCAGCCAGCCTGGAGGGAATGAAAAACTGTTTTTT. This gives the protein CASSQPGGNEKLFF.

Worth noting for this clone: The sample has other DNA sequences that encode this CDR3 too. V and J are TRBV15 and TRBJ1-4; D unclear. There are 15 residues in the CDR3. From germline, CDR1 is LNHNV and CDR2 YYDKDF (reference sequence). V gave up 0 bases and J gave up 8 bases, with 13 bases separating them. CDR3 sequence reads: CATSRDGGPGEKLFF. DNA for the CDR3: TGTGCCACCAGCAGAGATGGAGGACCGGGGGAAAAACTGTTTTTT.

This clone was detected a few times. The V and J genes are TRBV29-1 and TRBJ1-5; 9 positions match TRBD1. V gave up 4 bases and J gave up 9 bases; unmatched junction bases: 13. The CDR3 totals 15 residues. Germline V CDR1 and CDR2: SQVTM, ANQGSEA. CDR3 amino acids: CSVVLGTGTQGPQHF. The CDR3 nucleotides are TGCAGCGTTGTCTTGGGGACAGGGACCCAGGGGCCCCAGCATTTT.

The V gene is TRBV14, the J gene TRBJ2-7; the match to TRBD2 covers 8 bases. The ends lost 4 bases at V and 2 bases at J; junction bases unmatched: 4. Germline assignment: CDR1 SGHDN and CDR2 FVKESK. The CDR3 covers 14 residues. The CDR3 nucleotides read TGTGCCAGCAGCCGACTAGCGCGAACCTACGAGCAGTACTTC. Amino acids: CASSRLARTYEQYF.

This chain joins TRBV4-2 and TRBJ2-7; D is undetermined. This CDR3 is built from 15 residues. The V end lost 0 bases, the J end lost 0 bases, and 9 bases lay between the germline ends. CDR1 LGHNA and CDR2 YNFKEQ come from the germline V gene. The CDR3 loop is CASSQDFGSSYEQYF. The CDR3 nucleotides are TGTGCCAGCAGCCAAGATTTTGGCAGCTCCTACGAGCAGTACTTC.

The CDR3 loop is CASSWAGLASYF. The DNA of the CDR3 is TGTGCCAGCAGCTGGGCGGGACTAGCGTCGTACTTC. V usage is TRBV7-8 and J usage is TRBJ2-5; 10 bases fit TRBD2. The CDR3 totals 12 residues. CDR1 and CDR2 from the germline V gene are SGHVS and FQNEAQ. Trimming removed 4 bases from V and 13 bases from J; junction bases left unmatched: 6.

The chain carries TRBV28 and TRBJ1-5; 9 bases line up with TRBD1. The ends lost 6 bases at V and 5 bases at J; junction bases unmatched: 5. Looked up from germline, CDR1 is MDHEN and CDR2 is SYDVKM. The CDR3 is 14 amino acids. Here the CDR3 DNA reads TGTGCCAGCAGAAAACGACAGGGGGATCAGCCCCAGCATTTT. Translating gives CASRKRQGDQPQHF.

The rearrangement uses TRBV5-1 and TRBJ1-2; possibly TRBD1 for D (6 bases). Germline V gives CDR1 SGHRS, CDR2 YFSETQ. This CDR3 has 14 residues. V was cut by 2 bases and J by 8 bases, with 16 bases left in between. The CDR3 coding sequence is TGCGCCAGCAGCTTAAACAGGGCCACGACGGGCTACACCTTC. Protein sequence: CASSLNRATTGYTF.

The J gene is TRBJ2-7, the V gene TRBV30; D not certain. V was shortened by 0 bases and J by 6 bases, with 12 bases between the two germline ends. CDR1 and CDR2 (germline): GTSNPN, SVGIG (reference sequence). This CDR3 contains 13 residues. The CDR3 protein is CAWSVLARSEQYF. In nucleotides, the CDR3 is TGTGCCTGGAGTGTACTGGCCAGGTCCGAGCAGTACTTC.